The 10 T cell receptor beta chains below all came from one sample that was sequenced in a study of STAT5B mutations in CD4+ large granular lymphocyte leukemia. Measured with immunoSEQ multiplex PCR; TCRdb has only the in-frame clones, and not every one. The table includes some 38,000 clones, over 75% detected once. The sample consisted of CD4+ T cells from blood buffy coats. The receptors were sampled from a human donor in good health.

The rearrangement joins TRBV2 to TRBJ1-2, with D possibly TRBD1 on 6 matching bases. Germline lookup yields CDR1 SNHLY and CDR2 FYNNEI. V was shortened by 10 bases and J by 0 bases, with 18 bases between the two germline ends. CDR3 length: 15 residues. The CDR3 protein is CATLIGQRTNYGYTF. Here the CDR3 DNA reads TGTGCCACCCTGATTGGACAGCGAACTAACTATGGCTACACCTTC.

J is TRBJ1-2 and V is TRBV6-1, with D perhaps matching TRBD1 (5 bases). The V gene's germline CDR1 is MNHNS and CDR2 SASEGT. V gave up 6 bases and J gave up 2 bases, with 7 bases separating them. The CDR3 extends over 12 amino acids. The CDR3 DNA reads TGTGCCAGCAGGGGGCCCAACTATGGCTACACCTTC. Encoded protein: CASRGPNYGYTF.

On this clone itself: One end of the junction is discordant with germline, which a read error may explain. The genes are TRBV7-7 and TRBJ2-5, with a possible D match to TRBD1 (5 bases). In germline, CDR1 is SSHAT, CDR2 FNYEAQ (reference sequence). The CDR3 consists of 13 residues. For the CDR3, the DNA is TGTGCTAGCAGCCTGACAGAGCAAGAGACCCAGTACTTC. Encoded protein: CASSLTEQETQYF.

The rearrangement uses TRBV30 and TRBJ2-1, with D tentatively TRBD2 (6 bases). The V and J ends lost 1 base and 5 bases respectively, with 15 bases between them. Per the germline V gene, CDR1 is GTSNPN and CDR2 is SVGIG (reference sequence). The CDR3 sequence is 15 residues long. As DNA, the CDR3 is TGTGCCTGGAGTGGGAGGGGCCCCCTAGACAATGAGCAGTTCTTC. Translated, it gives CAWSGRGPLDNEQFF.

This clone was seen just once. V gene TRBV19 combines with J gene TRBJ2-7; 7 bases fit TRBD1. Germline lookup yields CDR1 LNHDA and CDR2 SQIVND (reference sequence). This CDR3 is built from 14 residues. V lost 6 bases, J lost 4 bases, and 9 bases stayed unmatched. The CDR3 region is CASSRDSRAYEQYF. The CDR3 coding sequence is TGTGCCAGTAGCCGGGACAGCCGGGCGTACGAGCAGTACTTC. The full variable domain, rest sourced from reference TRBV19 and TRBJ2-7, is DGGITQSPKYLFRKEGQNVTLSCEQNLNHDAMYWYRQDPGQGLRLIYYSQIVNDFQKGDIAEGYSVSREKKESFPLTVTSAQKNPTAFYLCASSRDSRAYEQYFGPGTRLTVT.

CDR3 coding DNA: TGTGCCAGCAGTTACTCTATACTTTCTCCCCTCCACTTT. It is translated as CASSYSILSPLHF. The chain recombines TRBV6-5 with TRBJ1-6, with unresolved D. The V end was cut by 0 bases, the J end by 13 bases, with 10 bases between. Per germline, CDR1 MNHEY and CDR2 SVGAGI. CDR3 size: 13 residues.

The chain recombines TRBV30 with TRBJ2-7, with D perhaps matching TRBD1 or TRBD2 (6 bases each). The germline V and J ends were trimmed by 3 bases and 0 bases, with 15 bases remaining between them. The germline V gene encodes CDR1 GTSNPN and CDR2 SVGIG (reference sequence). The CDR3 sequence is 15 residues long. In nucleotides, the CDR3 is TGTGCCTGGAGGGCCCCGGGGGCGGGCTCCTACGAGCAGTACTTC. This encodes CAWRAPGAGSYEQYF.

DNA of the CDR3: TGTGCCATCAGTGATAACTTGGCGAACACTGAAGCTTTCTTT. It yields the protein CAISDNLANTEAFF. The chain combines TRBV10-3 with TRBJ1-1; D is ambiguous. Trimming pared 3 bases from V and 1 base from J, leaving 9 bases between. The germline V gene encodes CDR1 ENHRY and CDR2 SYGVKD. This CDR3 has 14 residues.

This clone appeared once. The chain combines TRBV5-1 with TRBJ1-3; the D is unclear. CDR1 and CDR2 from the germline V gene are SGHRS and YFSETQ. CDR3 length: 15 residues. V was cut by 0 bases and J by 4 bases, with 11 bases left in between. CDR3 loop: CASSLGVGSGNTIYF. The DNA of the CDR3 is TGCGCCAGCAGCTTGGGTGTGGGGAGCGGAAACACCATATATTTT.

This clone appeared a single time. The rearrangement links TRBV9 to TRBJ2-5, with TRBD2 identical over 8 bases. This CDR3 spans 16 amino acids. With V trimmed by 1 base and J by 5 bases, 10 bases remained unmatched. Germline V lookup: CDR1 SGDLS, CDR2 YYNGEE. The CDR3 reads CASSVTPGGVRETQYF. CDR3 bases: TGTGCCAGCAGCGTAACCCCGGGGGGGGTCAGGGAGACCCAGTACTTC.